Sequencing of this T cell receptor (beta chain) was carried out in a study of blood T cells in healthy people across ages (dated by TCRdb to the mid-2010s). About the investigation overall: Template switching captured roughly one uniquely barcoded TCR beta cDNA molecule per two T cells in model experiments. To track age-related changes in TCR beta repertoire diversity, the study relied on deep sequencing normalized with unique cDNA molecular identifiers. The donors were divided into four age groups: young (average 16 years), middle-aged (approximately 39), aged (around 59) and long-lived (82). Donors of different ages were randomly distributed across sequencing lanes to avoid experimental bias. Using the same blood draw, the study looked at two additional independent replicas of 1 million unique cDNA reads for two donors, one aged 18 to 30 and the other aged 80 or older. General study outcomes and caveats: Compared with the aged group, the long-lived group had more naive CD4+ T cells, fewer expanded clones and increased TCR diversity, a pattern suggesting age selection. Estimates of total diversity based on one million sequenced T cells were considered lower bounds and underestimates. Because donor CMV infection status was unknown, age-related changes in expanded clonotypes were potentially confounded. As age increased, observed TCR beta diversity per million T cells dropped in a roughly linear way, and a significant reduction was already evident by age about 36. Observed TCR beta diversity correlated strongly with the percentage of naive T cells measured by flow cytometry. Bulk unsorted PBMC profiling prevented conclusive comparison of naive and antigen-experienced compartments.

The donors were roughly 40 Caucasian individuals from Russia, aged roughly 6 to 100 years, who were systemically healthy. Approximately 9 milliliters of peripheral blood were collected from each donor into EDTA-treated Vacutainer tubes. Ficoll-Paque density-gradient centrifugation was used to isolate PBMCs, with at least 6 million per sample. Total RNA, at least 6 micrograms per sample, was extracted from PBMCs with Trizol reagent. Naive CD45RAhigh/CD27high T cell percentages were measured by flow cytometry on a PBMC aliquot from every donor. Concerning this clonotype: This receptor's antigen is unknown. No base quality information exists; no much larger clone differs at one position.

The library was generated by 5' RACE. These reads were obtained on an Illumina HiSeq 2500. A second PCR of roughly 7 to 11 cycles was performed with a sample-barcoded 5' primer and a J-beta primer mix. A template-switch 5' adaptor carrying 12 random nucleotides introduced a unique molecular identifier onto each TCR beta cDNA molecule. Each sample yielded at least 2.5 million CDR3-containing paired-end reads. First-strand cDNA was synthesized from all RNA with the Mint cDNA synthesis kit, primed by a TRBC-specific oligonucleotide. Following uracil-DNA glycosylase treatment, all cDNA underwent a first 18-cycle PCR with the universal primers M1SS and BC2_uni_R. Per the source publication's procedure: Each sample was normalized by randomly selecting 1 million high-quality reads, each carrying a distinct molecular identifier. Instead of being binned into consensus sequences, reads that shared molecular identifiers were thrown out. MiTCR, set to a Q25 quality threshold and the strictest error-elimination algorithm, was used for CDR3 identification, clonotype clustering and error correction. A nonparametric unseen species model with Euler transformation was used to estimate lower-bound total TCR beta diversity. Starting from the raw public reads, TCRdb applied fastp trimming at Q25, assembled clones with MiXCR and retained in-frame beta chains. Rows with one shared CDR3 protein collapse into an entry with the most common genes and DNA. The V and J calls were not made by the authors but by TCRdb's processing. The sample profile shows some 690,000 distinct CDR3 sequences; 22% of them were found once. Around 21% of the sample lies in the top ten.

The CDR3 holds 13 amino acids from the cysteine to the phenylalanine. Kept here is only the CDR3 DNA, which spans 39 bases and is read in frame from base 1. The germline V gene (reference sequence) specifies MNHEY as CDR1 and SMNVEV as CDR2. Source material: blood. The source is a man in his 70s in good health. The receptor chain draws on TRBV27 and TRBJ2-5, with no confidently assigned D gene. Gene TRBJ2-7 matches the end of the DNA better, so the J call may be wrong. The CDR3 sequence is CASSFDDGYEQYF. The bases are TGTGCCAGCAGTTTTGATGACGGCTACGAGCAGTACTTC.